This TCR beta chain was sequenced in a study of blood T cell repertoires in COVID-19. About the research overall: The cDNA or gDNA used as material had been derived from T cells, B-cell-depleted T cells, or PBMCs.

Authors' data handling: Cell counts per sample came from amplifying reference gene primers. Some clones are missing from TCRdb's copy, which holds only in-frame ones; the method was immunoSEQ multiplex PCR. That table gives V, J and clone size, and the DNA gave D and trimming. There are 110,000 or so clones in the sample; 71% occur only once, and about 2% lies in the top ten. The CDR3 contains 13 residues. Trimming shortened V by 10 bases and J by 5 bases, and 17 bases separated the two germline ends. Germline V CDR1 and CDR2: MNHNY, SVGAGI (reference sequence). The sequence came from a woman in her thirties or forties with acute or convalescent COVID-19. Sequencing input: peripheral blood. The rearrangement joins TRBV6-6 to TRBJ1-1; weak D call: TRBD1 (5 bases). The CDR3 reads CANQRGRETEAFF. In DNA form, the CDR3 reads TGTGCCAACCAAAGGGGAAGGGAAACTGAAGCTTTCTTT.